The entry below gives a single T cell receptor beta chain sequence along with its context. Its antigen is undetermined. The data were taken from a study of identifying expanded T cells in peripheral blood. Whole-study findings and limits: Technical replicates showed roughly 1.2 changed clones; two weeks roughly 18; four weeks 19. Across healthy donors, higher total template counts meant significantly greater roughly 2-week count variance.

Sequenced by immunoSEQ multiplex PCR; TCRdb stores in-frame clones only, minus some. The data contain 91,000 or so clones, almost 90% of them singletons. Looked up from germline, CDR1 is SGHVS and CDR2 is FQNEAQ. After removal of 3 bases from V and 3 bases from J, the junction contained 8 bases not matched to a gene. This CDR3 has 15 amino acids. Healthy donors had no documented immune events, such as infections, while sampled. This chain joins TRBV7-8 and TRBJ2-7; 7 bases align to TRBD1. The TCR originated in a person between 18 and 70 years old in good health. The sequencing sample was made of blood. CDR3 nucleotides: TGTGCCAGCAGCTTTACCCAGGGGGTCGTCTACGAGCAGTACTTC. Amino acids: CASSFTQGVVYEQYF.